A selection of T cell receptor beta chains follows, all from one sample in a study of beta chain features in type 1 diabetes. The method was immunoSEQ multiplex PCR; TCRdb's version includes in-frame clones alone and lacks a portion of them. The sample shows under 300,000 clones, roughly a quarter of them seen only once. The sample was naive CD4+ T cells from blood. Receptors were obtained from a woman between 25 and 40 years old with type 1 diabetes. CDR3s include the opening cysteine and the closing phenylalanine or tryptophan. The D gene is left open where the match is weak. Expanded clones are given a class, and other clones once, few, many or no size at all.

clone size,D gene,J gene,V gene,CDR3 protein,CDR3 DNA
NA,NA,TRBJ2-3,TRBV7-9,CASSQHTDTQYF,TGTGCCAGCAGCCAACACACAGATACGCAGTATTTT
NA,NA,TRBJ2-3,TRBV29-1,CSVEMGAGLYTQYF,TGCAGCGTTGAAATGGGGGCCGGTTTATATACGCAGTATTTT
NA,TRBD1,TRBJ1-1,TRBV19,CASSMGTGLNTEAFF,TGTGCCAGTAGTATGGGGACAGGGCTGAACACTGAAGCTTTCTTT
few,NA,TRBJ1-5,TRBV30,CAWSFGDQPQHF,TGTGCCTGGAGTTTCGGGGATCAGCCCCAGCATTTT
few,TRBD1,TRBJ2-1,TRBV11-2,CASSSTGTGYNEQFF,TGTGCCAGCAGCTCGACCGGGACAGGCTACAATGAGCAGTTCTTC
NA,NA,TRBJ2-7,TRBV7-3,CASSRGGDHEQYF,TGTGCCAGCAGCCGTGGCGGGGACCACGAGCAGTACTTC
NA,TRBD1,TRBJ2-7,TRBV6-1,CASSRDRDPYEQYF,TGTGCCAGCAGTCGGGACAGGGATCCCTACGAGCAGTACTTC
few,TRBD2,TRBJ2-1,TRBV13,CASSLRLAGGSEQFF,TGTGCCAGCAGCTTACGACTAGCGGGAGGGAGTGAGCAGTTCTTC
NA,NA,TRBJ2-3,TRBV19,CASSIWRDRDTQYF,TGTGCCAGTAGTATTTGGAGGGATCGGGATACGCAGTATTTT
NA,NA,TRBJ2-7,TRBV7-9,CASSLNAGDYEQYF,TGTGCCAGCAGCTTAAATGCAGGCGATTACGAGCAGTACTTC
NA,TRBD1,TRBJ1-3,TRBV9,CASSGGTGTLF,TGTGCCAGCAGCGGGGGGACAGGGACACTCTTT
NA,NA,TRBJ1-1,TRBV9,CASSVAPKNTEAFF,TGTGCCAGCAGCGTAGCCCCAAAGAACACTGAAGCTTTCTTT
NA,TRBD2,TRBJ2-4,TRBV29-1,CSVEKVSGTSDIQYF,TGCAGCGTTGAAAAGGTCTCGGGGACTAGCGACATTCAGTACTTC
NA,NA,TRBJ1-4,TRBV28,CASSQQTLRDIKNEKLFF,TGTGCCAGCAGTCAACAAACCTTACGGGACATAAAGAATGAAAAACTGTTTTTT
few,NA,TRBJ1-2,TRBV2,CASSENREGGYTF,TGTGCCAGCAGTGAAAACAGGGAAGGTGGCTACACCTTC
NA,NA,TRBJ2-1,TRBV5-6,CASSEPQRAWSNEQFF,TGTGCCAGCAGCGAGCCCCAGCGGGCATGGAGCAATGAGCAGTTCTTC
few,NA,TRBJ2-1,TRBV29-1,CSVPARRDSLTNEQFF,TGCAGCGTCCCAGCCAGACGGGACTCTTTGACCAATGAGCAGTTCTTC
NA,NA,TRBJ1-1,TRBV6-5,CASSYSRQGAEAFF,TGTGCCAGCAGTTACTCGCGCCAGGGTGCAGAAGCTTTCTTT
few,NA,TRBJ2-7,TRBV7-3,CASSLGGTYEQYF,TGTGCCAGCAGCTTGGGCGGGACGTACGAGCAGTACTTC
NA,NA,TRBJ1-5,TRBV30,CAWAEDSNQPQHF,TGTGCCTGGGCGGAAGATAGCAATCAGCCCCAGCATTTT
NA,NA,TRBJ1-2,TRBV18,CASSPPGMGTRNYYGYTF,TGTGCCAGCTCACCACCCGGCATGGGGACAAGGAACTACTATGGCTACACCTTC
NA,NA,TRBJ2-1,TRBV12-5,CASGLVSGAVNEQFF,TGTGCTAGTGGTTTGGTATCAGGGGCGGTAAATGAGCAGTTCTTC